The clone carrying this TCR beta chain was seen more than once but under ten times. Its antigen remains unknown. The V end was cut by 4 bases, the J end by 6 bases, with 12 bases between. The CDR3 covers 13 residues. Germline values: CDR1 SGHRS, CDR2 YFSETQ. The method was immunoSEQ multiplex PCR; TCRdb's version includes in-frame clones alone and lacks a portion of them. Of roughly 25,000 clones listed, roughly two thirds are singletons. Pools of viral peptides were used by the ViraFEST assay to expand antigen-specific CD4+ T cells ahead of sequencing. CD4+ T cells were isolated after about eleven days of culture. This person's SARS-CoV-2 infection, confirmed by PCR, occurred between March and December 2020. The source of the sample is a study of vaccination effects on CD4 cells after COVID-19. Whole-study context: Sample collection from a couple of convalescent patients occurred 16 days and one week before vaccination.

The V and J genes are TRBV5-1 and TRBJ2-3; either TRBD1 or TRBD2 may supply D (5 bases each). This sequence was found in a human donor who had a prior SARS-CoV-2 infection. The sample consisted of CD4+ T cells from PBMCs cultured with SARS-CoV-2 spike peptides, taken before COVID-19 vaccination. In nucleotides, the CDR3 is TGCGCCAGCAGCCGGGACCTGGTGGATACGCAGTATTTT. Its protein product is CASSRDLVDTQYF.